This TCR beta chain was documented in a study of primary melanoma T cells and metastatic recurrence (TCRdb year 2020). Looking at the study overall: The cohort consisted of nearly 200 primary melanomas of stage T2 to T4, each more than 1 mm thick. The study examined whether T-cell fraction and T-cell repertoire clonality in primary melanoma tumors predicted patient outcome. The T-cell fraction measured by TCR beta sequencing was weighed against progression-free survival, the clinical outcome chosen for the comparison. Histopathological grading of tumor-infiltrating lymphocytes served as the comparison point for the T-cell fraction derived from sequencing. The paper's findings and limits, for the study overall: A T-cell fraction greater than 20% appeared to be protective whatever the ulceration status, mitotic rate or nodal disease. Adding T-cell fraction to tumor thickness reportedly improved progression-free survival prediction more than adding any other histopathological variable. An effective T-cell-mediated antitumor response in primary melanoma was presented by the authors only as a suggestion rather than as a demonstrated mechanism. Tumor T-cell fraction was reported to predict progression-free survival independently of thickness, ulceration, mitotic rate and age.

Taken from the germline V gene (reference sequence), the CDR1 and CDR2 loops are LNHDA and SQIVND. CDR3 length: 16 amino acids, cysteine to phenylalanine. Just CDR3 DNA is preserved here, 48 bases in frame from base 1. Trimming accounts for 1 base at V and 5 bases at J, while the number of junction bases matched to no gene is 9. The method behind the library was the immunoSEQ multiplex PCR assay. Primary melanoma tumor tissue underwent high-throughput sequencing of the T-cell receptor beta chain. The study's processing was this. Repertoire analyses included TCRB CDR3 sharing between samples and the distribution of insertions and deletions. A gradient-boosted model ranked the predictive value of the T-cell fraction against histopathological variables. Sourced from immuneACCESS, this table was stored by TCRdb with only in-frame sequences that have V and J called. A share of the clones is absent; for the studies checked, an unresolved V gene accounts for under half, and the remainder has no known explanation. V and J calls and clone size come straight from that table; D and trimming were deduced from the DNA. Across this sample there are 2,500 or so clones, with 71% seen only once. Clones ranked in the top ten supply about 26% of the sample.

A remark on this clone: No antigen is known for it. No base qualities exist here, and no much larger clone lies one base off it.

The patients had surgically resected primary melanoma that was considered potentially curable but at risk of metastatic recurrence. The V and J genes are TRBV19 and TRBJ2-5; 8 nucleotides in the junction match TRBD2. The sequence was obtained from a human donor with melanoma. The sequencing sample was made of melanoma tumor tissue. The DNA sequence is TGTGCCAGTAGTATAGCGGCTAGCGGGTCTGAGGAGACCCAGTACTTC. Its product reads: CASSIAASGSEETQYF.